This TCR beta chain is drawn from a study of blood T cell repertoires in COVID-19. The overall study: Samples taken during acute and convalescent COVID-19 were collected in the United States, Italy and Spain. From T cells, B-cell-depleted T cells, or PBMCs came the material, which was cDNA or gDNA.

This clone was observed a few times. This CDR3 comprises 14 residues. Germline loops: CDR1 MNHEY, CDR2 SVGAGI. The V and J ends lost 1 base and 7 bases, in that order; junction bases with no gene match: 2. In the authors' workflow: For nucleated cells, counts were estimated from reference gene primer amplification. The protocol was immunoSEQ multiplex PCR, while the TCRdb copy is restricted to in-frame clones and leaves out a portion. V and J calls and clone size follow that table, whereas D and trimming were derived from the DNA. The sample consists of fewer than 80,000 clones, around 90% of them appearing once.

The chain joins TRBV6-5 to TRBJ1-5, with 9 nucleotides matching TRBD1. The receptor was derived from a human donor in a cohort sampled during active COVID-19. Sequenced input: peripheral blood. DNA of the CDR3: TGTGCCAGCAGTTACTTTACAGGGGGCCAGCCCCAGCATTTT. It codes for CASSYFTGGQPQHF.